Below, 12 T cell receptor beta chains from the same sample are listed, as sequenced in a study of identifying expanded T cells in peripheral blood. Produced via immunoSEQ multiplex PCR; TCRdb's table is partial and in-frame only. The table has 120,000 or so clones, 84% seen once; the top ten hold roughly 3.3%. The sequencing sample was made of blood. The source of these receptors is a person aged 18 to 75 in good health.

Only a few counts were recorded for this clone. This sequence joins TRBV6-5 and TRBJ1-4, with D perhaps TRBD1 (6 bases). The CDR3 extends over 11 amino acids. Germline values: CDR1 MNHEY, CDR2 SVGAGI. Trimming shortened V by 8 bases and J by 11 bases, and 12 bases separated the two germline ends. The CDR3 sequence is CASGGGGKLFF. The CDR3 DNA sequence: TGTGCCAGCGGGGGAGGGGGTAAACTGTTTTTT.

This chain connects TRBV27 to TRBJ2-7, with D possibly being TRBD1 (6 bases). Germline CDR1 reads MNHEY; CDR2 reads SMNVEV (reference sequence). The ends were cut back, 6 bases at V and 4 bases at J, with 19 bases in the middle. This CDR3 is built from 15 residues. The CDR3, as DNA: TGTGCCAGCAGGTCAACTGGGCAGGGGCGATACGAGCAGTACTTC. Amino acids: CASRSTGQGRYEQYF.

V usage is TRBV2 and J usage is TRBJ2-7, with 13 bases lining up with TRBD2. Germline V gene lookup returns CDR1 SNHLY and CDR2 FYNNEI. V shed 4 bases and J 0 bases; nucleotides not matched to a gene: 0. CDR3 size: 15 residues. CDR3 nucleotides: TGTGCCAGCAGTGGGACTAGCGGGAGCTCCTACGAGCAGTACTTC. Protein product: CASSGTSGSSYEQYF. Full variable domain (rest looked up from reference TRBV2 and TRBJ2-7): EPEVTQTPSHQVTQMGQEVILRCVPISNHLYFYWYRQILGQKVEFLVSFYNNEISEKSEIFDDQFSVERPDGSNFTLKIRSTKLEDSAMYFCASSGTSGSSYEQYFGPGTRLTVT.

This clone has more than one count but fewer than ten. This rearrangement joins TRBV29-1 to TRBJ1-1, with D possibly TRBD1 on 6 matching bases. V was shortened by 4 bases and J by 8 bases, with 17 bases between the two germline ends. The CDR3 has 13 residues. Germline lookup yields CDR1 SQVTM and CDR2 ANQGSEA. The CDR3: CSVVTGGFAEAFF. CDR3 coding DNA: TGCAGCGTTGTGACAGGAGGATTTGCCGAAGCTTTCTTT.

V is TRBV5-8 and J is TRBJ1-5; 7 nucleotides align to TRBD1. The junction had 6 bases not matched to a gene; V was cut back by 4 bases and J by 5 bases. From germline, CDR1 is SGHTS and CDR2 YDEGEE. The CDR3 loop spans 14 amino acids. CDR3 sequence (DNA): TGTGCCAGCAGCCCTTGGACAGGAGATCAGCCCCAGCATTTT. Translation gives CASSPWTGDQPQHF.

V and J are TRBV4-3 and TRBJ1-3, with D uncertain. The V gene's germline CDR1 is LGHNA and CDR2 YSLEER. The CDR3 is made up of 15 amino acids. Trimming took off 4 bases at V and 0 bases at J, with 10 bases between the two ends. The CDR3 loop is CASSLADASGNTIYF. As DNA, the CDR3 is TGCGCCAGCAGCCTAGCTGATGCCTCTGGAAACACCATATATTTT.

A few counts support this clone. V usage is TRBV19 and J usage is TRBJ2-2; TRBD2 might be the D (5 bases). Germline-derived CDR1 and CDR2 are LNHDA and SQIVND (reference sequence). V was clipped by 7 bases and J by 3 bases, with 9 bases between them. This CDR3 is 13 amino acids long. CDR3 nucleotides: TGTGCCAGTATGTGGGAGTACACCGGGGAGCTGTTTTTT. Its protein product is CASMWEYTGELFF.

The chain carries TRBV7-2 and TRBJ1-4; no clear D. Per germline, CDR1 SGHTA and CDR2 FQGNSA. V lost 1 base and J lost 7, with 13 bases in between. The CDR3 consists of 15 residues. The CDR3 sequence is CASSLESGLGEKLFF. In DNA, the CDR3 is TGTGCCAGCAGCTTAGAGTCAGGTTTGGGTGAAAAACTGTTTTTT.

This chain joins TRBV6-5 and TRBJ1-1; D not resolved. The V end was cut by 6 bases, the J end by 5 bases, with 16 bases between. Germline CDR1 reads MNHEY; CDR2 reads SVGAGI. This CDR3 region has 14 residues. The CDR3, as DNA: TGTGCCAGCAGCAGCCCGGGTCTTTGGACTGAAGCTTTCTTT. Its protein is CASSSPGLWTEAFF.

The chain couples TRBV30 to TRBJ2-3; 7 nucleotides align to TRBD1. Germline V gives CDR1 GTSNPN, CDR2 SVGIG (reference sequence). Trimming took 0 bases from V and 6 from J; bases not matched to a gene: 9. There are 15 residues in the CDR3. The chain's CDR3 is CAWSVEDRRSDTQYF. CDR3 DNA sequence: TGTGCCTGGAGTGTAGAGGACAGGAGGTCGGATACGCAGTATTTT.

CDR3 bases: TGCGCCAGCAGCCCCCAGGTCCCTAATTCACCCCTCCACTTT. Its protein product is CASSPQVPNSPLHF. This chain joins TRBV5-1 and TRBJ1-6; D is unclear. The V end lost 4 bases, the J end lost 6 bases, and 11 bases lay between the germline ends. This CDR3 contains 14 residues. CDR1 and CDR2 from the germline V gene are SGHRS and YFSETQ.

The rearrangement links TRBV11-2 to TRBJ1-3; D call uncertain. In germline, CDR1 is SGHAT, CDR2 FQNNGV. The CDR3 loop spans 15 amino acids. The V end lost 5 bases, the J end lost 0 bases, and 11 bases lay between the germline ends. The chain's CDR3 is CASSEAWASGNTIYF. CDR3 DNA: TGTGCCAGCAGCGAGGCGTGGGCCTCTGGAAACACCATATATTTT. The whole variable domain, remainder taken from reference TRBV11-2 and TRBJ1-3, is EAGVAQSPRYKIIEKRQSVAFWCNPISGHATLYWYQQILGQGPKLLIQFQNNGVVDDSQLPKDRFSAERLKGVDSTLKIQPAKLEDSAVYLCASSEAWASGNTIYFGEGSWLTVV.